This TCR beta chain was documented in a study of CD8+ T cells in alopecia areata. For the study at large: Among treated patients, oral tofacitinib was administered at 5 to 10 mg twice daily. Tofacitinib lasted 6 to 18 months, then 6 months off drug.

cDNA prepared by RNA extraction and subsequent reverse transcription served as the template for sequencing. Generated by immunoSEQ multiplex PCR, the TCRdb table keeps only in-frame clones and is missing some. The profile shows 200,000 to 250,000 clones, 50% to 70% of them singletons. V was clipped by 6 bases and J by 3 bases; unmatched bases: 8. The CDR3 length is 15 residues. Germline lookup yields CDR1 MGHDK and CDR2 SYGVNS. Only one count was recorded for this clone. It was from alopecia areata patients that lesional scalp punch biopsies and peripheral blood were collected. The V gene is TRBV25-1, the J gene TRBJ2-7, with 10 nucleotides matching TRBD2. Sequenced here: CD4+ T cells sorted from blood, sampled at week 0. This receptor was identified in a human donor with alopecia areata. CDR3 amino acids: CASSSGTSDIYEQYF. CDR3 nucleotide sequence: TGTGCCAGCAGCTCCGGGACTAGCGACATCTACGAGCAGTACTTC.